The entry below describes one T cell receptor (beta chain). As yet, its antigen is unknown. The data were obtained in a study of identical twins. The V end lost 2 bases, the J end lost 4 bases, and 9 bases lay between the germline ends. The CDR3 spans 14 residues. Germline V gene sequence: CDR1 MNHEY, CDR2 SVGEGT. TCRdb reanalysed the 5' RACE reads using MiXCR and keeps one entry per CDR3 protein. The sample lists a few hundred thousand distinct CDR3 sequences, over 9.5% occurring once. General study points: For zero-insertion analyses, partial confounding could come from invariant MAIT and iNKT cells.

Source material: memory T cells sorted from blood. V usage is TRBV6-2 or TRBV6-3 and J usage is TRBJ2-4; D is ambiguous. The source is a man aged 45-60 years in good health. The CDR3 sequence: CASSYTIGKNIQYF. In DNA form, the CDR3 reads TGTGCCAGCAGTTACACGATCGGGAAAAACATTCAGTACTTC.